This T cell receptor (beta chain) stems from a study of blood T cells in healthy people across ages. A remark on this clonotype: No antigen is known for it.

The CDR3 sequence is 14 residues long. The V gene end was trimmed by 8 bases and the J gene end by 3 bases; junction bases not matched to a gene: 8. Broader study findings: TCR beta diversity per million T cells fell roughly linearly with age. Possibly, changes in expanded clonotypes were confounded because donor CMV status was unknown.

Together with a sample-barcoded 5' primer, a J-beta primer mix was included in a second PCR lasting roughly 6 to 12 cycles. The study obtained at least 2.5 million CDR3-containing paired-end reads from every sample. TCRdb called the 5' RACE reads again in MiXCR, with one record for every CDR3 protein. The table records fewer than 1,000,000 distinct CDR3 sequences, around 45% of them present only once. The receptor's source is a man aged 60 to 75 in good health. The sequenced sample was blood. V gene TRBV12-3 or TRBV12-4 combines with J gene TRBJ2-5; 8 nucleotides align to TRBD1. In nucleotides, the CDR3 is TGTGCCAGCCGCGCCCGGACAGGGAAAGAGACCCAGTACTTC. Its protein product is CASRARTGKETQYF.